The 30 T cell receptor beta chains below come from one sample, sequenced in a study of T cell changes during pregnancy in multiple sclerosis (dated by TCRdb to the late 2010s). Libraries came from the immunoSEQ multiplex PCR assay. Entries here come from immuneACCESS through TCRdb and include only in-frame sequences with V and J called. Some clones fail to appear in such tables; in the studies checked, an unresolved V gene covers under half of the shortfall, and the cause of the remainder is unknown. This sample holds under 55,000 clones; around 94% were observed only once. Clones ranked in the top ten supply around 0.3% of the sample. The sample in question was CD4+ T cells from peripheral blood mononuclear cells, obtained in the third trimester of pregnancy. The origin of the receptors is a female donor with multiple sclerosis, enrolled in a pregnancy study.

The chain uses TRBV29-1 and TRBJ1-2; the match to TRBD1 covers 7 bases. The CDR3 contains 12 residues. The germline gives CDR1 SQVTM, CDR2 ANQGSEA. Unmatched junction bases numbered 8, after V lost 7 bases and J lost 6 bases. DNA for the CDR3: TGCAGCGCCCTCAAGACAGGGAATGGCTACACCTTC. Protein sequence: CSALKTGNGYTF. The complete variable domain, with remaining parts taken from reference TRBV29-1 and TRBJ1-2, reads SAVISQKPSRDICQRGTSLTIQCQVDSQVTMMFWYRQQPGQSLTLIATANQGSEATYESGFVIDKFPISRPNLTFSTLTVSNMSPEDSSIYLCSALKTGNGYTFGSGTRLTVV.

This clone has a single count. V and J are TRBV7-9 and TRBJ2-5; possible D gene TRBD2, 5 bases. The CDR3 runs to 14 residues. Germline CDR1 is SEHNR and CDR2 is FQNEAQ (reference sequence). Trimming left V 2 bases short and J 1 base short, with 8 bases between. CDR3 DNA sequence: TGTGCCAGCAGCTTAAGAGGGATCCAAGAGACCCAGTACTTC. It is translated as CASSLRGIQETQYF.

The V call is TRBV6-6, the J call TRBJ2-1; TRBD1 matches at 7 bases. This CDR3 comprises 15 residues. The V gene end was trimmed by 6 bases and the J gene end by 3 bases; junction bases not matched to a gene: 8. Germline loops: CDR1 MNHNY, CDR2 SVGAGI (reference sequence). CDR3 protein: CASRIITGDYNEQFF. The DNA of the CDR3 is TGTGCCAGCAGAATTATCACAGGGGACTACAATGAGCAGTTCTTC.

This clone turned up a few times. The chain is built from TRBV4-1 and TRBJ1-6; unclear D gene. V was pared by 1 base and J by 5 bases, with 3 bases between. Germline CDR1 MGHRA, CDR2 YSYEKL. The CDR3 loop spans 13 amino acids. CDR3 in DNA: TGCGCCAGCAGCCAAGGAGATAATTCACCCCTCCACTTT. Translating gives CASSQGDNSPLHF.

The chain carries TRBV7-2 and TRBJ1-2, with D tentatively TRBD1 (5 bases). From germline, CDR1 is SGHTA and CDR2 FQGNSA. V lost 5 bases, J lost 6 bases, and 13 bases lay in between. The CDR3 sequence is 13 residues long. CDR3 sequence (DNA): TGTGCCAGCAGCCAGACCAGGACAAATGGCTACACCTTC. Translated, it gives CASSQTRTNGYTF. The full variable domain, in which reference TRBV7-2 and TRBJ1-2 provide the parts outside the CDR3, is GAGVSQSPSNKVTEKGKDVELRCDPISGHTALYWYRQSLGQGLEFLIYFQGNSAPDKSGLPSDRFSAERTGGSVSTLTIQRTQQEDSAVYLCASSQTRTNGYTFGSGTRLTVV.

V and J are TRBV9 and TRBJ1-1, with D unclear. Germline CDR1 SGDLS, CDR2 YYNGEE. CDR3 size: 14 residues. Trimming shortened V by 0 bases and J by 5 bases, and 11 bases separated the two germline ends. CDR3 bases: TGTGCCAGCAGCGTAGGGAACAGCCAAACTGAAGCTTTCTTT. As protein: CASSVGNSQTEAFF.

The chain couples TRBV5-8 to TRBJ2-1; 7 bases match TRBD2. The junction had 5 bases not matched to a gene; V was cut back by 0 bases and J by 2 bases. This CDR3 comprises 16 residues. Germline CDR1 and CDR2: SGHTS and YDEGEE. In DNA, the CDR3 is TGTGCCAGCAGCTTGGCAGTGGGAGGGCCCTACAATGAGCAGTTCTTC. Residues: CASSLAVGGPYNEQFF.

The chain uses TRBV12-5 and TRBJ1-5; D might be TRBD1 (5 bases). Germline CDR1 is LGHNT and CDR2 is FRNRAP. This CDR3 has 14 residues. V lost 6 bases and J 0 bases, leaving 9 bases between the germline ends. This CDR3 is CASGQTGSNQPQHF. DNA for the CDR3: TGTGCTAGTGGGCAAACAGGTAGCAATCAGCCCCAGCATTTT.

The rearrangement joins TRBV10-3 to TRBJ2-6; perhaps TRBD1 as D (5 bases). Germline CDR1 reads ENHRY; CDR2 reads SYGVKD. CDR3 length: 13 residues. The V and J ends lost 11 bases and 2 bases respectively, with 10 bases between them. CDR3 nucleotides: TGTGCCTCTCAGACAGCTGGGGCCAACGTCCTGACTTTC. Its protein is CASQTAGANVLTF.

The V and J genes are TRBV18 and TRBJ2-7; the D gene is possibly TRBD2 (6 bases). The CDR3 extends over 17 amino acids. V shed 6 bases and J shed 6 bases, with 27 bases lying between them. Germline-derived CDR1 and CDR2 are KGHSH and LQKENI. The CDR3 protein is CASSPLFLSGLVSEQYF. As DNA, the CDR3 is TGTGCCAGCTCCCCCCTGTTTTTGAGCGGGTTAGTCAGCGAGCAGTACTTC. Supplemented by reference TRBV18 and TRBJ2-7, the full variable domain reads NAGVMQNPRHLVRRRGQEARLRCSPMKGHSHVYWYRQLPEEGLKFMVYLQKENIIDESGMPKERFSAEFPKEGPSILRIQQVVRGDSAAYFCASSPLFLSGLVSEQYFGPGTRLTVT.

This sequence joins TRBV27 and TRBJ2-1; unclear D gene. Germline CDR1 is MNHEY and CDR2 is SMNVEV (reference sequence). This CDR3 is 16 amino acids long. Trimming took off 4 bases at V and 8 bases at J, with 21 bases between the two ends. The CDR3 spells CASSSTVNNRGDEQFF. CDR3 in DNA: TGTGCCAGCAGTTCTACGGTAAACAACCGCGGAGATGAGCAGTTCTTC.

This chain joins TRBV5-4 and TRBJ2-7, with 7 bases fitting TRBD1. This CDR3 spans 15 amino acids. V lost 0 bases to trimming and J lost 2 bases; unmatched junction nucleotides: 5. Germline CDR1 is SGHNT and CDR2 is YYREEE (reference sequence). CDR3 region: CASSLAGQSTYEQYF. CDR3 in DNA: TGTGCCAGCAGCTTGGCGGGACAGAGTACCTACGAGCAGTACTTC.

This clone showed up just once. DNA of the CDR3: TGTGCCAGCAGCTCATATTCCGGGACAGTGGGCTGGGAGCAGTTCTTC. This translates into CASSSYSGTVGWEQFF. This chain joins TRBV7-9 and TRBJ2-1; 7 bases line up with TRBD1. The CDR3 is made up of 16 amino acids. The germline CDR1 and CDR2 sequences are SEHNR and FQNEAQ (reference sequence). The junction had 16 bases not matched to a gene; V was cut back by 4 bases and J by 10 bases.

V gene TRBV12-5 combines with J gene TRBJ1-6; D is unclear. The CDR3 sequence is 15 residues long. Between the trimmed V and J ends, which lost 1 base and 6 bases, there was a span of 10 bases. Germline CDR1 is LGHNT and CDR2 is FRNRAP. The CDR3 loop reads CASGLGRASNSPLHF. As DNA, the CDR3 is TGTGCTAGTGGTTTGGGGAGGGCTAGTAATTCACCCCTCCACTTT. Based on the CDR3 plus reference TRBV12-5 and TRBJ1-6, the full variable domain is DARVTQTPRHKVTEMGQEVTMRCQPILGHNTVFWYRQTMMQGLELLAYFRNRAPLDDSGMPKDRFSAEMPDATLATLKIQPSEPRDSAVYFCASGLGRASNSPLHFGNGTRLTVT.

V and J are TRBV21-1 and TRBJ2-5; the table's TRBD2 call for D was not verified on the DNA. TRBV21-1 is an annotated pseudogene. The CDR3 runs to 14 residues. CDR3 in DNA: TGTGCCAGCAGCACTCGTCCGGGAAGAGAGACCCAGTACTTC. Protein sequence: CASSTRPGRETQYF.

This sequence joins TRBV25-1 and TRBJ1-6, with D perhaps TRBD1 (5 bases). The CDR3 totals 15 residues. Trimming stripped 0 bases from V and 9 bases from J, with 12 bases between. The germline CDR1 and CDR2 sequences are MGHDK and SYGVNS. The CDR3 region has the DNA TGTGCCAGCAGTGAATATAAAGGGGAAAGTTCACCCCTCCACTTT. Translating it yields CASSEYKGESSPLHF.

The chain joins TRBV5-6 to TRBJ2-1, with D perhaps TRBD2 (7 bases). Germline lookup yields CDR1 SGHDT and CDR2 YYEEEE. The CDR3 totals 15 residues. The ends were cut back, 6 bases at V and 1 base at J, with 14 bases in the middle. The CDR3 protein is CASIIGGVSYNEQFF. Here the CDR3 DNA reads TGTGCCAGCATCATAGGGGGGGTTTCCTACAATGAGCAGTTCTTC.

The V gene is TRBV4-3, the J gene TRBJ2-1, with TRBD2 matching over 7 bases. The CDR3 totals 16 residues. Unmatched junction bases numbered 8, after V lost 4 bases and J lost 2 bases. Per germline, CDR1 LGHNA and CDR2 YSLEER. The CDR3 region is CASSPGGGRPYNEQFF. The CDR3, as DNA: TGCGCCAGCAGCCCAGGCGGGGGTAGACCCTACAATGAGCAGTTCTTC.

The rearrangement joins TRBV19 to TRBJ2-3; D might be TRBD2 (7 bases). This CDR3 spans 15 amino acids. Germline V gene data show CDR1 as LNHDA and CDR2 as SQIVND (reference sequence). V was clipped by 6 bases and J by 5 bases, with 18 bases between them. CDR3 region: CASRGTGGRVDTQYF. In DNA, the CDR3 is TGTGCCAGTAGGGGGACCGGGGGGCGAGTAGATACGCAGTATTTT. The whole variable domain, filled in from reference TRBV19 and TRBJ2-3, reads DGGITQSPKYLFRKEGQNVTLSCEQNLNHDAMYWYRQDPGQGLRLIYYSQIVNDFQKGDIAEGYSVSREKKESFPLTVTSAQKNPTAFYLCASRGTGGRVDTQYFGPGTRLTVL.

The gene calls are TRBV7-9 and TRBJ1-1; TRBD1 is a possible D gene (6 bases). The germline V and J ends were trimmed by 4 bases and 0 bases, with 12 bases remaining between them. This CDR3 region has 15 residues. Per germline, CDR1 SEHNR and CDR2 FQNEAQ (reference sequence). The CDR3 loop reads CASSSPTGVNTEAFF. The CDR3 region has the DNA TGTGCCAGCAGCTCACCGACAGGAGTGAACACTGAAGCTTTCTTT.

The chain uses TRBV4-2 and TRBJ2-4, with 15 bases matching TRBD2. Germline assignment: CDR1 LGHNA and CDR2 YNFKEQ. The V segment lost 1 base and the J segment 5 bases; nucleotides outside the gene matches: 0. This CDR3 is built from 16 residues. The chain's CDR3 is CASSQGTSGRENIQYF. The CDR3 coding sequence is TGTGCCAGCAGCCAAGGGACTAGCGGGAGGGAAAACATTCAGTACTTC.

The gene calls are TRBV2 and TRBJ1-1; D unclear. The length of the CDR3 is 15 residues. V was clipped by 1 base and J by 0 bases, with 9 bases between them. CDR1 is SNHLY, CDR2 FYNNEI, per germline. The CDR3 sequence is CASSEGRRLNTEAFF. DNA of the CDR3: TGTGCCAGCAGTGAAGGCCGCAGATTGAACACTGAAGCTTTCTTT.

The V call is TRBV2, the J call TRBJ2-7; possibly TRBD2 for D (5 bases). CDR3 size: 15 residues. Trimming took 6 bases from V and 0 from J, leaving 15 bases between them. Germline loops: CDR1 SNHLY, CDR2 FYNNEI. This CDR3 reads CASSLGGGSSYEQYF. In DNA form, the CDR3 reads TGTGCCAGCAGCCTTGGAGGCGGATCCTCCTACGAGCAGTACTTC.

The chain couples TRBV27 to TRBJ2-1; 9 bases line up with TRBD2. This CDR3 contains 16 residues. The V segment lost 6 bases and the J segment 5 bases; nucleotides outside the gene matches: 11. Germline-derived CDR1 and CDR2 are MNHEY and SMNVEV (reference sequence). Here the CDR3 reads CASSPRGGGGNNEQFF. CDR3 nucleotides: TGTGCCAGCAGCCCCAGAGGCGGGGGGGGAAACAATGAGCAGTTCTTC.

V and J are TRBV5-1 and TRBJ1-1, with a possible D match to TRBD1 (6 bases). The CDR3 consists of 13 residues. Trimming took off 4 bases at V and 7 bases at J, with 14 bases between the two ends. CDR1 and CDR2 from the germline V gene are SGHRS and YFSETQ. CDR3 residues: CASSGTGSREAFF. The CDR3 DNA sequence: TGCGCCAGCAGCGGAACAGGGTCCCGTGAAGCTTTCTTT.

The chain combines TRBV7-2 with TRBJ1-2; weak D call: TRBD1 (6 bases). V lost 5 bases and J 4 bases, leaving 11 bases between the germline ends. Germline V CDR1 and CDR2: SGHTA, FQGNSA. This CDR3 comprises 13 residues. CDR3 DNA: TGTGCCAGCAGCCTCGGACAGACCTATGGCTACACCTTC. Its protein is CASSLGQTYGYTF.

The count of this clone is one. V and J are TRBV19 and TRBJ1-2; the D gene is possibly TRBD1 (6 bases). Germline V CDR1 and CDR2: LNHDA, SQIVND (reference sequence). The CDR3 runs to 16 residues. V was clipped by 6 bases and J by 3 bases, with 20 bases between them. The CDR3 nucleotides are TGTGCCAGTAGGGATCAAGACGGACAGCTAGACTATGGCTACACCTTC. As protein: CASRDQDGQLDYGYTF.

CDR3 sequence reads: CASRFGGSGTDTQYF. CDR3 nucleotides: TGCGCCAGCAGATTCGGCGGGAGTGGAACAGATACGCAGTATTTT. V is TRBV5-1 and J is TRBJ2-3; TRBD2 agrees at 7 bases. Trimming cost V 5 bases and J 3 bases; bases outside gene matches: 9. This CDR3 has 15 residues. The germline V gene encodes CDR1 SGHRS and CDR2 YFSETQ.

J is TRBJ2-3 and V is TRBV4-1, with TRBD2 identical over 16 bases. V trimming: 4 bases; J trimming: 3 bases; junction bases outside the gene matches: 7. The CDR3 has 18 residues. The germline V gene encodes CDR1 MGHRA and CDR2 YSYEKL. The CDR3 bases are TGCGCCAGCAGCCCCTCGGGACTAGCGGGGGGGAGGACAGATACGCAGTATTTT. It translates to CASSPSGLAGGRTDTQYF.

This rearrangement joins TRBV5-1 to TRBJ2-5; 12 positions agree with TRBD2. V gave up 0 bases and J gave up 4 bases; unmatched junction bases: 4. Germline-derived CDR1 and CDR2 are SGHRS and YFSETQ. CDR3 size: 16 residues. CDR3 loop: CASSLELAGGRETQYF. The CDR3 nucleotides read TGCGCCAGCAGCTTGGAACTAGCGGGAGGCCGAGAGACCCAGTACTTC.